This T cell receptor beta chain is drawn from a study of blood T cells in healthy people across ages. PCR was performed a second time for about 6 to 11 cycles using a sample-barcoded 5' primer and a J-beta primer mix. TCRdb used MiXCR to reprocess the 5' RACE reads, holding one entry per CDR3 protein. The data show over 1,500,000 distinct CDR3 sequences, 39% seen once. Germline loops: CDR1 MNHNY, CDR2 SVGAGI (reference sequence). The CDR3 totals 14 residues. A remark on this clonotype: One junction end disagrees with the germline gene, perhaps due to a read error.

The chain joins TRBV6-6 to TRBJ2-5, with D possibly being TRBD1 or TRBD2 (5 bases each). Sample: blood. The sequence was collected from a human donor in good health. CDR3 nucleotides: TGTGCCAGCAGTTACGTTCGGGACCATGAGACCCAGTACTTC. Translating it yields CASSYVRDHETQYF.